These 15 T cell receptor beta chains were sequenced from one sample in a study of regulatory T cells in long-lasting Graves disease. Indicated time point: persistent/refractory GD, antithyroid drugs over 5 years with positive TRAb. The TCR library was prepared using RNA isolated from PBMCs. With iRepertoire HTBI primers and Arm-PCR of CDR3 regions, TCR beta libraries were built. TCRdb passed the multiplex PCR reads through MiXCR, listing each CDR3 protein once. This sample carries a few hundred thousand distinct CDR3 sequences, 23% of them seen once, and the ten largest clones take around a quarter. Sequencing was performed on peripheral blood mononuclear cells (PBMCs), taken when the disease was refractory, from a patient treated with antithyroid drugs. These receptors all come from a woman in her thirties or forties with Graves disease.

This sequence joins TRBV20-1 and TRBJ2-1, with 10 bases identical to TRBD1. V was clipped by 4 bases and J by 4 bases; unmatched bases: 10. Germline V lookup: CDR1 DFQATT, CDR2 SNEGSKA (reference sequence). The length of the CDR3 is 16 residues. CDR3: CSATKTTGGDYNEQFF. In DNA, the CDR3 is TGCAGTGCTACCAAGACGACAGGGGGCGATTACAATGAGCAGTTCTTC.

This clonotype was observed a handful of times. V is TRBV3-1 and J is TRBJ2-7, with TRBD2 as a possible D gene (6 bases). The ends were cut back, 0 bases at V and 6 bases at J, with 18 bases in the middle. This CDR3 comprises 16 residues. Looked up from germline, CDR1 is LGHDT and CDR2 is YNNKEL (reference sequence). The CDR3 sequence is CASSQDPGTHIGEQYF. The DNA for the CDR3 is TGTGCCAGCAGCCAAGACCCCGGGACTCACATCGGCGAGCAGTACTTC.

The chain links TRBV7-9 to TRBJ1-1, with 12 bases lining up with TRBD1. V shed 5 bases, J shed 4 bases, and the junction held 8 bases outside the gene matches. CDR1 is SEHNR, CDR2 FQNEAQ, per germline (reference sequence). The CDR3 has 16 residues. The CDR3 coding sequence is TGTGCCAGCAGCCCCCGGGACAGGGGGCTTGTCACTGAAGCTTTCTTT. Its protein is CASSPRDRGLVTEAFF.

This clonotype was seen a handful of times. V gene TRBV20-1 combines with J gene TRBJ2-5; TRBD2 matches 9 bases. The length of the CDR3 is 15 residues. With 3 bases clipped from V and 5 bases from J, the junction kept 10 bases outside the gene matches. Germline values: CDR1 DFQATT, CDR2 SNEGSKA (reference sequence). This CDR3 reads CSARASSGTWETQYF. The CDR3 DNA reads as TGCAGTGCTAGGGCCTCTAGCGGGACTTGGGAGACCCAGTACTTC.

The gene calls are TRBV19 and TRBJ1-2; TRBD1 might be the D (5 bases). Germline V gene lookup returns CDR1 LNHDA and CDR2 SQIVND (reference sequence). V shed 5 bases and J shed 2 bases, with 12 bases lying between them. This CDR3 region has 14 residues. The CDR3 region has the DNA TGTGCCAGTAGTCGTGACTGGGGGAACTATGGCTACACCTTC. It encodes CASSRDWGNYGYTF.

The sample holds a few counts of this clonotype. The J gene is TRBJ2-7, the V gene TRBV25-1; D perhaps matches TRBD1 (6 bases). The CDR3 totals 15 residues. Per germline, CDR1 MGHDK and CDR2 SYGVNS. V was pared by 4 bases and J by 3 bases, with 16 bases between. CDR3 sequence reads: CASSVSRDTSYEQYF. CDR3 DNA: TGTGCCAGCAGTGTCTCCCGGGACACTAGCTACGAGCAGTACTTC.

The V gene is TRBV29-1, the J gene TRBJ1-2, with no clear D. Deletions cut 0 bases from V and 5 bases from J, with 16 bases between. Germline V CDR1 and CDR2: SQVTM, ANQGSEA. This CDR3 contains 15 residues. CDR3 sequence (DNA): TGCAGCGTTGAAGATCATGAGGATTCTTGGTATGGCTACACCTTC. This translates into CSVEDHEDSWYGYTF. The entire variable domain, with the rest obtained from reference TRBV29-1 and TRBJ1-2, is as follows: SAVISQKPSRDICQRGTSLTIQCQVDSQVTMMFWYRQQPGQSLTLIATANQGSEATYESGFVIDKFPISRPNLTFSTLTVSNMSPEDSSIYLCSVEDHEDSWYGYTFGSGTRLTVV.

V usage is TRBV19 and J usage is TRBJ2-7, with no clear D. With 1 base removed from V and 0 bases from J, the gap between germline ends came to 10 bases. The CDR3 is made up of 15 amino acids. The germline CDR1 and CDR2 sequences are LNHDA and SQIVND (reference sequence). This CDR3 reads CASSIGVLSSYEQYF. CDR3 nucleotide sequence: TGTGCCAGTAGTATAGGCGTTTTAAGCTCCTACGAGCAGTACTTC.

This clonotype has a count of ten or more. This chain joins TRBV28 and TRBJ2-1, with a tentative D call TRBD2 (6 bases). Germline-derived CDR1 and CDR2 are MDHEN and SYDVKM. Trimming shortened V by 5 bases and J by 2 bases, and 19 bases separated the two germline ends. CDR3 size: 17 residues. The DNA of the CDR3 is TGTGCCAGCAGTCCCCCACTAGCACGAAGGACCTACAATGAGCAGTTCTTC. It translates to CASSPPLARRTYNEQFF.

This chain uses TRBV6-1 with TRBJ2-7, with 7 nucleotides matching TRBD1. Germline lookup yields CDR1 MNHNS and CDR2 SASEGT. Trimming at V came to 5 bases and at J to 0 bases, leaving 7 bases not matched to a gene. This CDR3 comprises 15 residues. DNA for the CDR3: TGTGCCAGCAGTCCCGAGACAGGGAGCTCCTACGAGCAGTACTTC. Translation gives CASSPETGSSYEQYF.

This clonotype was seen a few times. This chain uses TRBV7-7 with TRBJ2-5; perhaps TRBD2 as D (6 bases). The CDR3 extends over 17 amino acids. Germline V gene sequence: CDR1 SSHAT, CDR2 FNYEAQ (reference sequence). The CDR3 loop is CASYRGLWSMSEETQYF. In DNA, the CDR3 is TGTGCTAGCTACCGGGGGTTGTGGAGTATGAGCGAAGAGACCCAGTACTTC.

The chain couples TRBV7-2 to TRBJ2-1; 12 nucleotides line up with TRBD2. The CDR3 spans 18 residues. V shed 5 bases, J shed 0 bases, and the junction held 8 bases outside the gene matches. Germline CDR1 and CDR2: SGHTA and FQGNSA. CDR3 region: CASSLIWTSGNSYNEQFF. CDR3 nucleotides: TGTGCCAGCAGCCTGATCTGGACTAGCGGGAACTCCTACAATGAGCAGTTCTTC.

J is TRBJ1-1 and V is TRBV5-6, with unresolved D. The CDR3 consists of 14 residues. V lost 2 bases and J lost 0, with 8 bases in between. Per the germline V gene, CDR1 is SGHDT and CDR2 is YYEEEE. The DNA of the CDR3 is TGTGCCAGCAGCTTTTTCGGCCTGAACACTGAAGCTTTCTTT. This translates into CASSFFGLNTEAFF. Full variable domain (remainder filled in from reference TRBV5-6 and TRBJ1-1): DAGVTQSPTHLIKTRGQQVTLRCSPKSGHDTVSWYQQALGQGPQFIFQYYEEEERQRGNFPDRFSGHQFPNYSSELNVNALLLGDSALYLCASSFFGLNTEAFFGQGTRLTVV.

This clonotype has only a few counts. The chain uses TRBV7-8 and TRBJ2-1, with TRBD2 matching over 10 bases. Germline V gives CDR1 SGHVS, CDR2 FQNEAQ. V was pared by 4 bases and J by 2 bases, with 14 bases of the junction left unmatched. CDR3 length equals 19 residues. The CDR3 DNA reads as TGTGCCAGCAGCTACGAGGGGAGCGGGAGGGCCAGGGCCTACAATGAGCAGTTCTTC. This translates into CASSYEGSGRARAYNEQFF.

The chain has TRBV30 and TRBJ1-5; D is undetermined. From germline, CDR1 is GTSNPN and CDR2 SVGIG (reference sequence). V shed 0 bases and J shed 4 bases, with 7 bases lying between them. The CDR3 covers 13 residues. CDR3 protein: CAWSVGGNQPQHF. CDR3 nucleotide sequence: TGTGCCTGGAGTGTAGGCGGGAATCAGCCCCAGCATTTT.